This T cell receptor (beta chain) was captured by sequencing in a study of blood T cell repertoires in COVID-19. Here immunoSEQ multiplex PCR was the method, and the copy in TCRdb shows in-frame clones only, minus some. The data contain 150,000 to 200,000 clones, approximately 88% of them seen just once; the ten biggest clones take up less than 3.5%. The CDR3 is made up of 13 amino acids. The junction had 2 bases not matched to a gene; V was cut back by 0 bases and J by 7 bases. Germline V gives CDR1 MNHEY, CDR2 SVGAGI. The sequence derives from a woman aged 55-75 years with acute or convalescent COVID-19. The chain combines TRBV6-5 with TRBJ1-2, with TRBD1 identical over 7 bases. The material sequenced was peripheral blood. This CDR3 reads CASSYSTGLGYTF. DNA of the CDR3: TGTGCCAGCAGTTACTCGACAGGGCTTGGCTACACCTTC.